The present entry profiles one T cell receptor beta chain with its context. Its antigen is as yet unknown. This CDR3 spans 17 amino acids. Germline CDR1 SGDLS, CDR2 YYNGEE. The V end was cut by 0 bases, the J end by 3 bases, with 16 bases between. About 30,000 T cell genomes, or roughly 200 ng DNA, went into the sorted-subset replicate PCRs. Clones were read by immunoSEQ multiplex PCR, and TCRdb kept only the in-frame ones, dropping some. The repertoire holds more than 2 million clones, about 94% seen once, with more than 1.5% in the top ten. The data are from a study of shared clonotypes between healthy human individuals. Study details: Researchers assigned three CD4 naive, three CD4 memory, two CD8 naive and one CD8 memory plate to each donor.

The naive CD8 subset, CD45RO-negative cells positively selected for CCR7, excluded terminally differentiated effector memory CD45RA+ cells. The donor population consisted of healthy HIV-negative adults with no recent acute infections or vaccinations. Findings and limits, study-wide: Around 5% of naive CD4 clonotypes were shared across a few donors.

The rearrangement links TRBV9 to TRBJ2-1; tentatively, D is TRBD1 (5 bases). The specimen sequenced was naive CD8+ T cells from PBMCs. This receptor was taken from a man aged 18 to 29 in good health. Some clones in this sample may be carry-over from other donors' samples. CDR3: CASSVDPGQYIYNEQFF. The CDR3 coding sequence is TGTGCCAGCAGCGTAGACCCAGGGCAATACATCTACAATGAGCAGTTCTTC.